The 10 T cell receptor beta chains below were found in one sample sequenced in a study of T cell responses to AZD1222 COVID-19 vaccine. The data were produced by immunoSEQ multiplex PCR, yet TCRdb's version contains in-frame clones alone and is incomplete. The data contain tens of thousands of clones, more than 70% of them singletons. The material sequenced was peripheral blood, taken on day 0 of AZD1222 vaccination. These receptors were taken from an adult in good health.

This sequence joins TRBV30 and TRBJ1-2; D unclear. Trimming cost V 4 bases and J 4 bases, with 16 bases left between them. CDR1 is GTSNPN and CDR2 is SVGIG in the germline V gene (reference sequence). This CDR3 is built from 14 residues. CDR3 loop: CAWTRPLSGYGYTF. Here the CDR3 DNA reads TGTGCCTGGACCCGACCGTTAAGTGGCTATGGCTACACCTTC. Together with reference TRBV30 and TRBJ1-2, the CDR3 gives the full variable domain: SQTIHQWPATLVQPVGSPLSLECTVEGTSNPNLYWYRQAAGRGLQLLFYSVGIGQISSEVPQNLSASRPQDRQFILSSKKLLLSDSGFYLCAWTRPLSGYGYTFGSGTRLTVV.

This chain uses TRBV4-1 with TRBJ2-3; the match to TRBD2 covers 8 bases. In germline, CDR1 is MGHRA, CDR2 YSYEKL. Trimming took 3 bases from V and 5 from J; bases not matched to a gene: 7. The CDR3 is 15 residues long. The CDR3, as DNA: TGCGCCAGCAGCCATCCGGGAGGGCCCCAAGATACGCAGTATTTT. Translation: CASSHPGGPQDTQYF.

DNA of the CDR3: TGTGCCAGCAGCTACAAAACAGGGACCTATGGCTACACCTTC. This encodes CASSYKTGTYGYTF. This rearrangement joins TRBV7-2 to TRBJ1-2; D perhaps matches TRBD1 (6 bases). This CDR3 comprises 14 residues. Between the trimmed V and J ends, which lost 4 bases and 4 bases, there was a span of 13 bases. Germline loops: CDR1 SGHTA, CDR2 FQGNSA.

The rearrangement joins TRBV29-1 to TRBJ2-1, with TRBD1 as a possible D gene (5 bases). The germline V and J ends were trimmed by 6 bases and 8 bases, with 14 bases remaining between them. CDR3 size: 12 residues. The germline CDR1 and CDR2 sequences are SQVTM and ANQGSEA. DNA of the CDR3: TGCAGCGTCCTTGAAGGGGCCCATGAGCAGTTCTTC. The encoded protein is CSVLEGAHEQFF.

This clone was seen once. This sequence joins TRBV29-1 and TRBJ2-3, with 14 positions matching TRBD2. Losses at the gene ends were 5 bases for V and 8 bases for J; bases not matched to a gene: 9. The CDR3 is 15 residues long. Looked up from germline, CDR1 is SQVTM and CDR2 is ANQGSEA. CDR3 in amino acids: CSVRSTSGGAGTQYF. The CDR3 DNA is TGCAGCGTTAGGTCGACTAGCGGGGGGGCCGGTACGCAGTATTTT.

The chain employs TRBV10-3 and TRBJ1-3; unclear D gene. CDR3 length: 15 residues. Germline V gene lookup returns CDR1 ENHRY and CDR2 SYGVKD. The V gene lost 8 bases and the J gene lost 0 bases, with 14 bases spanning the gap. CDR3 loop: CAIGKVLSSGNTIYF. The CDR3 DNA reads as TGTGCCATCGGCAAGGTTCTTAGCTCTGGAAACACCATATATTTT.

This clone has just a few counts. The chain joins TRBV5-1 to TRBJ2-7; D remains ambiguous. The CDR3 totals 15 residues. CDR1 and CDR2 (germline): SGHRS, YFSETQ. Trimming took 2 bases from V and 0 from J, leaving 12 bases between them. The DNA of the CDR3 is TGCGCCAGCAGCTTCCAGCCAACAGCCTCCTACGAGCAGTACTTC. Its translation: CASSFQPTASYEQYF.

This chain connects TRBV10-2 to TRBJ1-5; D remains ambiguous. With 0 bases removed from V and 0 bases from J, the gap between germline ends came to 3 bases. Germline CDR1 and CDR2: WSHSY and SAAADI. The CDR3 is made up of 14 amino acids. Written as DNA, the CDR3 is TGCGCCAGCAGTGAGTCGAATAGCAATCAGCCCCAGCATTTT. Its translation: CASSESNSNQPQHF.

The J gene is TRBJ1-2, the V gene TRBV7-9, with TRBD1 matching 8 bases. CDR1 is SEHNR and CDR2 is FQNEAQ in the germline V gene (reference sequence). V shed 3 bases, J shed 8 bases, and the junction held 5 bases outside the gene matches. This CDR3 comprises 13 residues. DNA of the CDR3: TGTGCCAGCAGCTTTGACAGGGGTGGCGGCTACACCTTC. This codes for CASSFDRGGGYTF.

J is TRBJ1-3 and V is TRBV6-5; no reliable D call. V lost 6 bases and J 0 bases, leaving 9 bases between the germline ends. This CDR3 comprises 14 residues. In germline, CDR1 is MNHEY, CDR2 SVGAGI. The CDR3, as DNA: TGTGCCAGCAGGGCGAGAGGCTCTGGAAACACCATATATTTT. Encoded protein: CASRARGSGNTIYF.